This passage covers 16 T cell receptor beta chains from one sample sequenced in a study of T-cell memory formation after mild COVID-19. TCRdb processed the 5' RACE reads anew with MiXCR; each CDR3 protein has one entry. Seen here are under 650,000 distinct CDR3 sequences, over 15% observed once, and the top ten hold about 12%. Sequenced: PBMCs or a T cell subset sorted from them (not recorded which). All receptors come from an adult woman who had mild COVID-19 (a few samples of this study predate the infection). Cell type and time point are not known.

The CDR3 DNA reads as TGTGCCAGCAGCCAAGGGACAGGGGATTTTTCACCCCTCCACTTT. This sequence encodes CASSQGTGDFSPLHF. The gene calls are TRBV3-1 and TRBJ1-6; TRBD1 aligns across 9 bases. Germline values: CDR1 LGHDT, CDR2 YNNKEL (reference sequence). The V segment lost 1 base and the J segment 9 bases; nucleotides outside the gene matches: 4. CDR3 length: 15 residues.

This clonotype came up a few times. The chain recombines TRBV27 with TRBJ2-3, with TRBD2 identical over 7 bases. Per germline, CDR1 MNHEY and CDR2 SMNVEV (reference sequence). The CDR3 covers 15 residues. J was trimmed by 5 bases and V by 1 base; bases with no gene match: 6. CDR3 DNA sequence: TGTGCCAGCAGTTTATTCGCGGGAGTGGGAGATACGCAGTATTTT. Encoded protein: CASSLFAGVGDTQYF.

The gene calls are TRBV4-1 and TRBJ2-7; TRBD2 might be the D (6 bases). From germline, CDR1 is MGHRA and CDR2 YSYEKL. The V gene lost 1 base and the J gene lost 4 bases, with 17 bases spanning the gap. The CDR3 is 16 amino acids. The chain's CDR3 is CASSQGPGGAVYEQYF. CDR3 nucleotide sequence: TGCGCCAGCAGCCAAGGCCCCGGAGGGGCGGTGTACGAGCAGTACTTC.

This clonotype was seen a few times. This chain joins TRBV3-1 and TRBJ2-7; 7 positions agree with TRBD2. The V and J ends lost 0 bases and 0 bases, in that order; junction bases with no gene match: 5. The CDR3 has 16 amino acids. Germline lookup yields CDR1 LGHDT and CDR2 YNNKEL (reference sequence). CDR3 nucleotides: TGTGCCAGCAGCCAAGAGGCTGGCGGGAGCTCCTACGAGCAGTACTTC. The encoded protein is CASSQEAGGSSYEQYF.

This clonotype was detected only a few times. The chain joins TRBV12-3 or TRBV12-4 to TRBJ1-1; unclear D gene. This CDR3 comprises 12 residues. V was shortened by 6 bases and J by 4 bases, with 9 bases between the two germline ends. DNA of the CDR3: TGTGCCAGCAGCTCTTGGACCACTGAAGCTTTCTTT. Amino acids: CASSSWTTEAFF.

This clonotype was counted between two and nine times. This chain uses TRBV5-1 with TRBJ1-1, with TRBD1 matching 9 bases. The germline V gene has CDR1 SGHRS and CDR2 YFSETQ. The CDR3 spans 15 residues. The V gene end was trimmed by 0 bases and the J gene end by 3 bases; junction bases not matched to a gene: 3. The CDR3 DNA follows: TGCGCCAGCAGCTTGGTGGACAGGGGAGACACTGAAGCTTTCTTT. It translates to CASSLVDRGDTEAFF.

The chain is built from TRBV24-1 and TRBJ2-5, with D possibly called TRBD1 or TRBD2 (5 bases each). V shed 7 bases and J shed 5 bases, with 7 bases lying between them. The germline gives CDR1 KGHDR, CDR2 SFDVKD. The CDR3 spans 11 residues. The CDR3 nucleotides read TGTGCCACCAGAGAGGGGGAGACCCAGTACTTC. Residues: CATREGETQYF.

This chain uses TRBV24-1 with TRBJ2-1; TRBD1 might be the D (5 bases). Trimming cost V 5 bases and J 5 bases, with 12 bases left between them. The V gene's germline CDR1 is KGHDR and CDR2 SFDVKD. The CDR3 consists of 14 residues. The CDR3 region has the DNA TGTGCCACCAGTGTCGACAGCGTTGACAATGAGCAGTTCTTC. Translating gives CATSVDSVDNEQFF.

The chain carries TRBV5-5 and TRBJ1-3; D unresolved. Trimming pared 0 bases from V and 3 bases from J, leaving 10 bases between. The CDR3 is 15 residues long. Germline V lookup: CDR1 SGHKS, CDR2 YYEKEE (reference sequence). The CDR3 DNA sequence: TGTGCCAGCAGCTTGGAAGCCTATTTTGGAAACACCATATATTTT. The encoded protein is CASSLEAYFGNTIYF.

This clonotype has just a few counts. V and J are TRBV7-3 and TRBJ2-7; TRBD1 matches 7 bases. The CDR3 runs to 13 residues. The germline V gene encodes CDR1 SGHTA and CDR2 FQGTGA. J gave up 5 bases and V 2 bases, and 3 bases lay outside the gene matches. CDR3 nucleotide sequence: TGTGCCAGCAGCTTAGGGACAGTCGACGAGCAGTACTTC. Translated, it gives CASSLGTVDEQYF.

The CDR3 DNA is TGTGCCAGCAGCGTCAACCGGGACAGGGTCACCGGGGAGCTGTTTTTT. Amino acids: CASSVNRDRVTGELFF. This rearrangement joins TRBV9 to TRBJ2-2, with 9 bases that match TRBD1. The CDR3 is 16 amino acids. J lost 4 bases, V lost 2 bases, and 6 bases had no gene match. Looked up from germline, CDR1 is SGDLS and CDR2 is YYNGEE.

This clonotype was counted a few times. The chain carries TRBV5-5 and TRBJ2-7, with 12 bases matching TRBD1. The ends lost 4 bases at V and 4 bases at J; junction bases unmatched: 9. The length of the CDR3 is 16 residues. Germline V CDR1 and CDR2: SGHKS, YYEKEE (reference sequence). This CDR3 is CASSPPGQGAWYEQYF. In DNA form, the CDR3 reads TGTGCCAGCAGCCCGCCGGGACAGGGGGCGTGGTACGAGCAGTACTTC. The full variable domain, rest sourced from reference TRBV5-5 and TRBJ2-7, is DAGVTQSPTHLIKTRGQQVTLRCSPISGHKSVSWYQQVLGQGPQFIFQYYEKEERGRGNFPDRFSARQFPNYSSELNVNALLLGDSALYLCASSPPGQGAWYEQYFGPGTRLTVT.

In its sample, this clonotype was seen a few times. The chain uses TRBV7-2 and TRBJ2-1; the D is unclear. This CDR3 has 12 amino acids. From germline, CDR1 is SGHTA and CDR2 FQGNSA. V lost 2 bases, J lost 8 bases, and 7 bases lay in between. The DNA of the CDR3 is TGTGCCAGCAGCTTATTGAGCTATGAGCAGTTCTTC. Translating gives CASSLLSYEQFF.

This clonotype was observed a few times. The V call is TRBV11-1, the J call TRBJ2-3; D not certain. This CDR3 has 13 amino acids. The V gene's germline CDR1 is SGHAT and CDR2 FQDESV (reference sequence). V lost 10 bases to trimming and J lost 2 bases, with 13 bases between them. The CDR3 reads CATKAGVTDTQYF. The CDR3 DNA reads TGTGCCACCAAAGCCGGAGTCACAGATACGCAGTATTTT.

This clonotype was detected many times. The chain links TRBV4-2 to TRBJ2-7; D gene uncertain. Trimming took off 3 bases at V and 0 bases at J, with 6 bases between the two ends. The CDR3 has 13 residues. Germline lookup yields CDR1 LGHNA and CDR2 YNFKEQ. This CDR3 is CASSHDFSYEQYF. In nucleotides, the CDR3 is TGTGCCAGCAGCCACGATTTCTCCTACGAGCAGTACTTC.

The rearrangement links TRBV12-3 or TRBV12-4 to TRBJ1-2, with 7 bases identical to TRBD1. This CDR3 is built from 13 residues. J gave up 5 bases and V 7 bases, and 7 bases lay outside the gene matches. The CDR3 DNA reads TGTGCCAGCACCGAAGACAGGGCATATGGCTACACCTTC. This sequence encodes CASTEDRAYGYTF.